This TCR beta chain was documented in a study of blood T cells in healthy people across ages. Sample-barcoded 5' priming and a J-beta primer mix drove a second PCR of about 7 to 12 cycles. Every cDNA molecule carried a tag from a template-switch adaptor bearing 12 random nucleotides. TCRdb used MiXCR to reprocess the 5' RACE reads, holding one entry per CDR3 protein. The table has about 1.7 million distinct CDR3 sequences, roughly 28% seen once. The extraction recovered at least 6 micrograms of total RNA per sample. Germline V lookup: CDR1 MNHNY, CDR2 SVGAGI (reference sequence). The V gene lost 2 bases and the J gene lost 4 bases, with 14 bases spanning the gap. This CDR3 comprises 15 residues. Study outcomes and limitations: More naive CD4+ cells and higher diversity were found in long-lived than in aged donors. With age, beta diversity per million T cells declined roughly linearly, significantly by 40.

In its sample, this clonotype was seen a few times. Its antigen is not known. This chain uses TRBV6-6 with TRBJ1-2; D unclear. What was sequenced was blood. This receptor was taken from a woman in her thirties in good health. The chain's CDR3 is CASSYEGGNRYGYTF. The CDR3, as DNA: TGTGCCAGCAGTTACGAAGGAGGGAATCGCTATGGCTACACCTTC.